This entry concerns a single TCR beta chain. Its target is unknown. The data originate from a study of cytomegalovirus exposure and HLA in healthy donors. Study-level points and caveats: A later analysis reported that several of the most significant clusters appeared to be linked to common viral pathogens, among them Epstein-Barr virus. A later analysis reportedly identified an Asian-associated ancestry cluster as carrying fewer N-insertions than the approximately 640-donor mean.

Primers included in the PCR were 60 Vbeta and 13 Jbeta primers. Here immunoSEQ multiplex PCR was the method, and the copy in TCRdb shows in-frame clones only, minus some. The sample consists of 110,000 to 150,000 clones, approximately 9% of them appearing once. The CDR3 is made up of 17 amino acids. Trimming cost V 4 bases and J 3 bases; bases outside gene matches: 10. Germline V gene lookup returns CDR1 MNHEY and CDR2 SMNVEV (reference sequence). The sequence came from a male donor in good health and CMV-seronegative. The chain couples TRBV27 to TRBJ2-2; 8 nucleotides line up with TRBD1. Sequenced input: PBMCs. CDR3 DNA sequence: TGTGCCAGCAGTTCCCCCCCAGGGGGCTCATACACCGGGGAGCTGTTTTTT. This gives the protein CASSSPPGGSYTGELFF.